This TCR beta chain was obtained from a study of blood T cell repertoires in COVID-19. Study at large: Material from acute and convalescent COVID-19 was sourced from the United States, Italy and Spain.

Measured with immunoSEQ multiplex PCR; TCRdb has only the in-frame clones, and not every one. The sample includes about 36,000 clones, around four fifths of them seen just once. The germline V gene has CDR1 MRHNA and CDR2 SNTAGT. With 3 bases removed from V and 0 bases from J, the gap between germline ends came to 12 bases. This CDR3 spans 16 amino acids. The sequencing sample was made of peripheral blood. The receptor's source is a human donor in a cohort sampled during active COVID-19. This chain joins TRBV6-4 and TRBJ2-4; D perhaps matches TRBD1 (5 bases). CDR3 sequence: CASSEDRELAKNIQYF. The DNA of the CDR3 is TGTGCCAGCAGTGAAGACAGAGAACTAGCCAAAAACATTCAGTACTTC.